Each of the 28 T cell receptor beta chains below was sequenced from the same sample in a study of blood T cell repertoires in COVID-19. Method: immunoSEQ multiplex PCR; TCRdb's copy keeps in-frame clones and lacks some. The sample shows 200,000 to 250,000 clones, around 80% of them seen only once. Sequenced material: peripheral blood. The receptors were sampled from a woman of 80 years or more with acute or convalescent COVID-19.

CDR3 sequence: CASSLLLAGGLRSSYEQYF. DNA of the CDR3: TGTGCCAGCAGCTTATTGCTAGCGGGAGGTTTAAGGAGCTCCTACGAGCAGTACTTC. This chain uses TRBV7-2 with TRBJ2-7, with 11 bases that match TRBD2. The germline CDR1 and CDR2 sequences are SGHTA and FQGNSA. The CDR3 runs 19 residues. V shed 2 bases and J 0 bases; nucleotides not matched to a gene: 12.

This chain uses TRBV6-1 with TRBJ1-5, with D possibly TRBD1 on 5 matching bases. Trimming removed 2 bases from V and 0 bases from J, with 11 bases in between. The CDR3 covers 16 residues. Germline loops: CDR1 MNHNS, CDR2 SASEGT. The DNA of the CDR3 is TGTGCCAGCAGTGAAAGGCAGGGATATAGCAATCAGCCCCAGCATTTT. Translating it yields CASSERQGYSNQPQHF.

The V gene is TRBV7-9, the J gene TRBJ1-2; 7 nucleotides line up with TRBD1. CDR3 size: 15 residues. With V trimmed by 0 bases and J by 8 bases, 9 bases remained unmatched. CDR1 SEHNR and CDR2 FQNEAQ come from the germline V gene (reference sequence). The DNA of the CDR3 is TGTGCCAGCAGCTTAGCGGAGACCAGGGGGGAGGGCTACACCTTC. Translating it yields CASSLAETRGEGYTF.

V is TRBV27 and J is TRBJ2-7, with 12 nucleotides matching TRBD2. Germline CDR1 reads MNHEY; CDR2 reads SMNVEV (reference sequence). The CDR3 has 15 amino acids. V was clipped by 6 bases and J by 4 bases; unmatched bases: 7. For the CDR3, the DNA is TGTGCCAGCAGCAAGCCTAGCGGGAGGGATTACGAGCAGTACTTC. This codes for CASSKPSGRDYEQYF.

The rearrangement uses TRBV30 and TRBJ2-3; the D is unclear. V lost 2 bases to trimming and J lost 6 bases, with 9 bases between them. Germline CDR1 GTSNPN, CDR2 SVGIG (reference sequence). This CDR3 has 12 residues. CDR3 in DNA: TGTGCCTGGAGTTCGTGGCGGGATACGCAGTATTTT. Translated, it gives CAWSSWRDTQYF.

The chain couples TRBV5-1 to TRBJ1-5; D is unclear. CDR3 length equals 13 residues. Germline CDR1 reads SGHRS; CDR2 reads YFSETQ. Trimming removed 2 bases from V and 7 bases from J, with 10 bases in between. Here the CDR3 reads CASSFASGQPQHF. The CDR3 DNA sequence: TGCGCCAGCAGCTTTGCCTCCGGGCAGCCCCAGCATTTT.

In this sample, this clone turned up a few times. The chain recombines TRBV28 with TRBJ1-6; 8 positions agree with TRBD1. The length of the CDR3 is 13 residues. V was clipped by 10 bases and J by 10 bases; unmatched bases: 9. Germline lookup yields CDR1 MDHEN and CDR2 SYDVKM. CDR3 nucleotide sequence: TGTGCCACCCGGGACAGGATAAGGTCACCCCTCCACTTT. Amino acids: CATRDRIRSPLHF.

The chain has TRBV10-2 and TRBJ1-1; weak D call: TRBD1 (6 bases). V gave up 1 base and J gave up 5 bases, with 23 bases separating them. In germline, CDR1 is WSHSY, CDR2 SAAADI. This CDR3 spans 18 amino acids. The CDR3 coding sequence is TGCGCCAGCAGTGAGTTTGGGACATCATCCGTTGGTGTTACTGAAGCTTTCTTT. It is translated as CASSEFGTSSVGVTEAFF.

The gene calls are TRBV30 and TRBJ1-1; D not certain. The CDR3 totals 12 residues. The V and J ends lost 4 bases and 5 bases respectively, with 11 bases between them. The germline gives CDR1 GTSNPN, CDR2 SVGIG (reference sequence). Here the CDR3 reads CAWTQDSTEAFF. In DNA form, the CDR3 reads TGTGCCTGGACGCAGGACTCGACTGAAGCTTTCTTT.

CDR3 DNA: TGTGCCAGCAGCCAAGCCCATAGAGGGGACAGGAAATCCTACGAGCAGTACTTC. Translating it yields CASSQAHRGDRKSYEQYF. The chain uses TRBV14 and TRBJ2-7; 8 nucleotides line up with TRBD1. The CDR3 extends over 18 amino acids. Germline CDR1 reads SGHDN; CDR2 reads FVKESK. Losses at the gene ends were 1 base for V and 1 base for J; bases not matched to a gene: 12.

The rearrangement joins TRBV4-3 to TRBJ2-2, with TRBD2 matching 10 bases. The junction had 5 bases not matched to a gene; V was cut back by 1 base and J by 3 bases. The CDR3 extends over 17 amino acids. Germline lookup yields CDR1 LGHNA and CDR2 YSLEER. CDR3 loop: CASSQAGTSDYTGELFF. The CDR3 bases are TGCGCCAGCAGCCAAGCCGGGACTAGCGACTACACCGGGGAGCTGTTTTTT.

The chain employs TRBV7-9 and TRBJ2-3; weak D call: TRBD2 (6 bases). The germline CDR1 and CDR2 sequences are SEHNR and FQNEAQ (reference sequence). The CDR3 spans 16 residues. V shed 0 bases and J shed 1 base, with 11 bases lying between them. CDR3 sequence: CASSLAMVAGTDTQYF. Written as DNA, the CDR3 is TGTGCCAGCAGCTTAGCCATGGTAGCGGGCACAGATACGCAGTATTTT.

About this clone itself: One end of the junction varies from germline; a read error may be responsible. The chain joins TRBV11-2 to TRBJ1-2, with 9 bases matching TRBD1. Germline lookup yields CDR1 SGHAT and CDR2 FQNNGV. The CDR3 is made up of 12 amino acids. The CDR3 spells CASSFRQGGLHF. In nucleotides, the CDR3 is TGTGCCAGCAGCTTCCGACAGGGGGGCCTTCACTTC.

CDR3 residues: CASSQGQGADYGYTF. The CDR3 DNA follows: TGCGCCAGCAGCCAGGGACAGGGGGCGGACTATGGCTACACCTTC. The V call is TRBV4-1, the J call TRBJ1-2; 12 bases line up with TRBD1. Germline-derived CDR1 and CDR2 are MGHRA and YSYEKL. The length of the CDR3 is 15 residues. Trimming removed 3 bases from V and 3 bases from J; junction bases left unmatched: 2.

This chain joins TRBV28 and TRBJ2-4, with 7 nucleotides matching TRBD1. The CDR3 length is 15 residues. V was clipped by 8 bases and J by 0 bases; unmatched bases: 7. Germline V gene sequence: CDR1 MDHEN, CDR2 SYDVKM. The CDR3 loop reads CASETGELAKNIQYF. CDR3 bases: TGTGCCAGCGAAACAGGGGAACTAGCCAAAAACATTCAGTACTTC.

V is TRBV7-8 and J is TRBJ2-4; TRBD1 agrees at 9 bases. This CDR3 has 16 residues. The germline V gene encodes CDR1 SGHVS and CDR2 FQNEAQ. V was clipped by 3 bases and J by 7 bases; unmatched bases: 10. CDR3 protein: CASSFTGTGNGNIQYF. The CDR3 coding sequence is TGTGCCAGCAGCTTCACCGGGACAGGGAACGGGAACATTCAGTACTTC.

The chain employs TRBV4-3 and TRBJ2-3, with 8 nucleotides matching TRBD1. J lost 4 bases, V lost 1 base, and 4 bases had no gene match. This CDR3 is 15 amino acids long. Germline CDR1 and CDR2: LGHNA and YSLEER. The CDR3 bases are TGCGCCAGCAGCCAAGGGACAGGGACGCCAGATACGCAGTATTTT. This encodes CASSQGTGTPDTQYF.

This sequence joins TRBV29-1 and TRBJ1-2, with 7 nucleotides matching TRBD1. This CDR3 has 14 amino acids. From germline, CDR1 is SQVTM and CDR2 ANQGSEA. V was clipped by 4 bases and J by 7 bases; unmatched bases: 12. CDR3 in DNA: TGCAGCGTTGGGGGAACAGGGGCCAGCTTTGGCTACACCTTC. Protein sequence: CSVGGTGASFGYTF.

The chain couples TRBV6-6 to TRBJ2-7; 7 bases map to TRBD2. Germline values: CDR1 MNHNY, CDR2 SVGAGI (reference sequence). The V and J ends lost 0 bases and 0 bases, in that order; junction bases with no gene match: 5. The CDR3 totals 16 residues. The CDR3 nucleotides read TGTGCCAGCAGTTACTCAGGCGGCGGGAGCTCCTACGAGCAGTACTTC. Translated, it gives CASSYSGGGSSYEQYF.

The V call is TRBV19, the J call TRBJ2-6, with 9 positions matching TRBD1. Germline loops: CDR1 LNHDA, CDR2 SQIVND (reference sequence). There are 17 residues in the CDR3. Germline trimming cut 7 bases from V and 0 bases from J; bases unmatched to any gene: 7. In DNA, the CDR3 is TGTGCCAGTAATTCTGACAGGGGGAACTCTGGGGCCAACGTCCTGACTTTC. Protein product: CASNSDRGNSGANVLTF.

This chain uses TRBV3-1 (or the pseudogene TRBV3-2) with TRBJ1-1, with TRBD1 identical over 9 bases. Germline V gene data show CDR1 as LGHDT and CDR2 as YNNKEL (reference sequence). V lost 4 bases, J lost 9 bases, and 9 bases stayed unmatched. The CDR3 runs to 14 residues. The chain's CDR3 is CASSLRGTGLQAFF. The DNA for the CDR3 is TGTGCCAGCAGCCTGCGAGGGACAGGGCTACAAGCTTTCTTT.

The CDR3 DNA is TGTGCCAGCTCACCAGGGACTGGTGGGGCGGGAGGAACATACAATGAGCAGTTCTTC. Translated, it gives CASSPGTGGAGGTYNEQFF. This chain joins TRBV18 and TRBJ2-1; the match to TRBD2 covers 8 bases. CDR1 and CDR2 from the germline V gene are KGHSH and LQKENI. Losses at the gene ends were 2 bases for V and 4 bases for J; bases not matched to a gene: 16. The CDR3 length is 19 residues.

The chain's CDR3 is CATQVSEGQGEQFF. The DNA of the CDR3 is TGTGCCACCCAAGTTTCGGAGGGGCAAGGTGAGCAGTTCTTC. The chain has TRBV19 and TRBJ2-1, with D perhaps TRBD2 (6 bases). CDR3 length equals 14 residues. Germline loops: CDR1 LNHDA, CDR2 SQIVND (reference sequence). The V end was cut by 10 bases, the J end by 9 bases, with 22 bases between.

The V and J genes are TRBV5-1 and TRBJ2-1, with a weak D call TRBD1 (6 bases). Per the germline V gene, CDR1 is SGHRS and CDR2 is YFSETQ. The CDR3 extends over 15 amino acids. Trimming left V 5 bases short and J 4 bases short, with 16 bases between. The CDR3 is CASSPQGGAYNEQFF. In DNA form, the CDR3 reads TGCGCCAGCAGTCCACAGGGTGGGGCGTACAATGAGCAGTTCTTC.

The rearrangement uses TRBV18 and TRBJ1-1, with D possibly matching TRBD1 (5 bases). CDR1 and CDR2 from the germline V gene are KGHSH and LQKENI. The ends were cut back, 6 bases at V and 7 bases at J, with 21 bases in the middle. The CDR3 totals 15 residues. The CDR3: CASSSTIGAADEAFF. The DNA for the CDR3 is TGTGCCAGCTCGTCCACCATAGGGGCCGCGGATGAAGCTTTCTTT. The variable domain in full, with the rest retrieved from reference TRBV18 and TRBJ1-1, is NAGVMQNPRHLVRRRGQEARLRCSPMKGHSHVYWYRQLPEEGLKFMVYLQKENIIDESGMPKERFSAEFPKEGPSILRIQQVVRGDSAAYFCASSSTIGAADEAFFGQGTRLTVV.

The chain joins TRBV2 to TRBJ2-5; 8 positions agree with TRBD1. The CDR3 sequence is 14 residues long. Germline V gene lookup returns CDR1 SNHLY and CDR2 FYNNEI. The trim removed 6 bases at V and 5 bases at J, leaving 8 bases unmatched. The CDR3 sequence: CASRGRTGLETQYF. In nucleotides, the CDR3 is TGTGCCAGCAGGGGTAGGACAGGGTTGGAGACCCAGTACTTC.

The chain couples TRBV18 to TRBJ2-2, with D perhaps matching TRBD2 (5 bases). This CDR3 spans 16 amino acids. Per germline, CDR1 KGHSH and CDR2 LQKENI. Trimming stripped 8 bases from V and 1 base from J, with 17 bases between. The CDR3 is CASERTGLMNTGELFF. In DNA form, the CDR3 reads TGTGCCAGCGAGCGGACCGGACTTATGAACACCGGGGAGCTGTTTTTT.

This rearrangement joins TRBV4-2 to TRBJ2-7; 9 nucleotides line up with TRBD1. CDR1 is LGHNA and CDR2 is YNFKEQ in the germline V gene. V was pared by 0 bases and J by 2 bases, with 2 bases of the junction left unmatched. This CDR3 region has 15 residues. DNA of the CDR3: TGTGCCAGCAGCCAAGATTGGGACAGGGCCTACGAGCAGTACTTC. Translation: CASSQDWDRAYEQYF.